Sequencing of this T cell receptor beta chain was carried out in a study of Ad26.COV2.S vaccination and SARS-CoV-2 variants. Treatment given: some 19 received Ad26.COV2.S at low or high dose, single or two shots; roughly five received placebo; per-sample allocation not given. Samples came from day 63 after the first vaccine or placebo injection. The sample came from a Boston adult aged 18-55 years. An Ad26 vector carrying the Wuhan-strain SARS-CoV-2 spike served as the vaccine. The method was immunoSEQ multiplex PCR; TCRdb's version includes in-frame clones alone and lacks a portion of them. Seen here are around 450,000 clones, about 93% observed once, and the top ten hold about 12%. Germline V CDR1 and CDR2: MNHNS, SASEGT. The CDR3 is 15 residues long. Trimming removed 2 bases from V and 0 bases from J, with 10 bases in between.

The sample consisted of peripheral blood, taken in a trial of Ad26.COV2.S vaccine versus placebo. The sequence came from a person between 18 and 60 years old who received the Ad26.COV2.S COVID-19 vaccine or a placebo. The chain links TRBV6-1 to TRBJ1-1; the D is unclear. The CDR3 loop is CASSEIRMMNTEAFF. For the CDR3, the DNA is TGTGCCAGCAGTGAAATCAGGATGATGAACACTGAAGCTTTCTTT.